The next 12 T cell receptor beta chains were all read from a single sample in a study of beta chain features in type 1 diabetes. The entirety of the isolated RNA underwent reverse transcription, so expressed TCRB transcripts were sequenced. The method was immunoSEQ multiplex PCR; TCRdb's version includes in-frame clones alone and lacks a portion of them. The profile shows 850,000 to 900,000 clones, about 17% of them singletons. The source material was naive CD4+ T cells from blood. The receptors here all came from a woman under 30 in good health.

This clone was found a few times. The CDR3 spells CASSQGGVNEQFF. The CDR3 DNA sequence: TGTGCCAGCAGCCAGGGTGGGGTCAATGAGCAGTTCTTC. The chain recombines TRBV4-2 with TRBJ2-1; D gene ambiguous. Per germline, CDR1 LGHNA and CDR2 YNFKEQ. The germline V and J ends were trimmed by 3 bases and 6 bases, with 9 bases remaining between them. The CDR3 extends over 13 amino acids.

This chain uses TRBV7-9 with TRBJ2-7; D unclear. CDR3 size: 17 residues. V was trimmed by 10 bases and J by 0 bases, leaving 25 bases between them. In germline, CDR1 is SEHNR, CDR2 FQNEAQ (reference sequence). This CDR3 reads CAIEPPRFPPSSYEQYF. CDR3 bases: TGTGCCATCGAGCCCCCCCGATTTCCCCCGAGCTCCTACGAGCAGTACTTC.

The chain uses TRBV6-6 and TRBJ2-7; weak D call: TRBD1 (5 bases). The CDR3 extends over 14 amino acids. Germline V lookup: CDR1 MNHNY, CDR2 SVGAGI (reference sequence). Trimming stripped 2 bases from V and 3 bases from J, with 11 bases between. The CDR3: CASSYEVRDYEQYF. The DNA of the CDR3 is TGTGCCAGCAGTTACGAGGTCAGGGACTACGAGCAGTACTTC.

This chain connects TRBV2 to TRBJ2-6, with D tentatively TRBD1 (6 bases). Germline lookup yields CDR1 SNHLY and CDR2 FYNNEI. V was clipped by 7 bases and J by 4 bases, with 14 bases between them. This CDR3 comprises 15 residues. The CDR3 loop reads CASNDTGSGANVLTF. In DNA, the CDR3 is TGTGCCAGCAATGATACAGGGTCGGGGGCCAACGTCCTGACTTTC.

This clone occurred a few times. This chain connects TRBV28 to TRBJ2-3; the D gene is possibly TRBD2 (5 bases). Per germline, CDR1 MDHEN and CDR2 SYDVKM. CDR3 length: 12 residues. V was pared by 5 bases and J by 7 bases, with 10 bases between. CDR3 amino acids: CASSAQRYTQYF. The CDR3 DNA is TGTGCCAGCAGTGCCCAGCGGTATACGCAGTATTTT.

This sequence joins TRBV5-4 and TRBJ2-7; D is tentatively TRBD1 or TRBD2 (5 bases each). This CDR3 has 15 amino acids. Germline V gives CDR1 SGHNT, CDR2 YYREEE (reference sequence). Trimming stripped 0 bases from V and 4 bases from J, with 14 bases between. DNA for the CDR3: TGTGCCAGCAGCTTGGGGGGGACCGCACCTTACGAGCAGTACTTC. This codes for CASSLGGTAPYEQYF.

The chain uses TRBV19 and TRBJ2-2, with TRBD1 as a possible D gene (5 bases). This CDR3 spans 15 amino acids. V was shortened by 1 base and J by 1 base, with 7 bases between the two germline ends. CDR1 is LNHDA, CDR2 SQIVND, per germline (reference sequence). The CDR3 sequence: CASSIGGQNTGELFF. CDR3 bases: TGTGCCAGTAGTATAGGAGGACAGAACACCGGGGAGCTGTTTTTT.

The J gene is TRBJ2-1, the V gene TRBV9; TRBD2 matches at 13 bases. CDR3 length: 15 residues. Germline trimming cut 3 bases from V and 6 bases from J; bases unmatched to any gene: 3. The germline gives CDR1 SGDLS, CDR2 YYNGEE. The CDR3 coding sequence is TGTGCCAGCAGCGCGACTAGCGGGAGGTTCAATGAGCAGTTCTTC. It translates to CASSATSGRFNEQFF.

This rearrangement joins TRBV7-8 to TRBJ2-6; possibly TRBD1 for D (6 bases). CDR3 length: 16 residues. V was trimmed by 5 bases and J by 0 bases, leaving 11 bases between them. Germline assignment: CDR1 SGHVS and CDR2 FQNEAQ. The CDR3 loop is CASSIRQDSGANVLTF. The CDR3 nucleotides are TGTGCCAGCAGCATCCGACAGGACTCTGGGGCCAACGTCCTGACTTTC.

This clone has only a few counts. V and J are TRBV7-2 and TRBJ2-7, with 7 positions matching TRBD2. CDR1 and CDR2 (germline): SGHTA, FQGNSA. The V gene end was trimmed by 8 bases and the J gene end by 5 bases; junction bases not matched to a gene: 9. The CDR3 sequence is 13 residues long. In DNA, the CDR3 is TGTGCCAGCGGGAGGGGCTACATCGACGAGCAGTACTTC. It codes for CASGRGYIDEQYF.

The rearrangement links TRBV6-6 to TRBJ2-1; TRBD1 matches 8 bases. The CDR3 spans 16 residues. Germline-derived CDR1 and CDR2 are MNHNY and SVGAGI (reference sequence). The trim removed 5 bases at V and 9 bases at J, leaving 15 bases unmatched. The CDR3 DNA is TGTGCCAGCAGTAGATGGACAGGGACTTTAGTTGGTGAGCAGTTCTTC. As protein: CASSRWTGTLVGEQFF.

This chain uses TRBV7-9 with TRBJ2-1; D is unclear. Germline V lookup: CDR1 SEHNR, CDR2 FQNEAQ (reference sequence). The CDR3 has 15 residues. Between the trimmed V and J ends, which lost 3 bases and 0 bases, there was a span of 9 bases. CDR3 amino acids: CASSFGWSSYNEQFF. CDR3 nucleotide sequence: TGTGCCAGCAGCTTCGGGTGGAGCTCCTACAATGAGCAGTTCTTC.